The TCR beta chain under discussion was sequenced for a study of blood T cell repertoires in COVID-19. Study-level information: Material from acute and convalescent COVID-19 was sourced from the United States, Italy and Spain.

V dropped 1 base and J dropped 4; count of bases not matched to a gene: 13. Germline V gene data show CDR1 as MNHNS and CDR2 as SASEGT. This CDR3 has 17 amino acids. Assay used: immunoSEQ multiplex PCR; TCRdb lists only in-frame clones, some missing. The data show hundreds of thousands of clones, approximately 86% seen once. Sequencing was performed on peripheral blood. The V and J genes are TRBV6-1 and TRBJ2-7, with TRBD2 matching over 7 bases. The source is a woman between 50 and 59 years old who had recovered from COVID-19. CDR3 amino acids: CASSEGGGYYGFYEQYF. The DNA of the CDR3 is TGTGCCAGCAGTGAAGGGGGGGGGTACTACGGGTTTTACGAGCAGTACTTC.